This TCR beta chain was documented in a study of T cells expressing NK-cell markers. Study in general: Cells sorted as CD3+CD56+NKG2C+, CD3+CD56+NKG2C- and CD3+CD56-NKG2C+ T cells supplied the TCR beta repertoires. Sequenced donors, eight in total, included seven who were HCMV-seropositive and one who was seronegative.

Study outcomes and limitations: About 6 donors had dominant NKG2C+ clonotypes that comprised roughly 1.0-7.0% of their CD8+ T cells.

UMIs were included in TCR beta cDNA generated by 5'RACE template switching. TCRdb re-called the 5' RACE reads, yielding one record per CDR3 amino acid sequence without DNA. Its table records about 110,000 distinct CDR3 sequences. Comments on this clonotype: As yet, its antigen is unknown.

This sequence was found in a woman between 18 and 70 years old in good health. Sequenced: blood T cells: a sorted CD56 or NKG2C T cell subset, CD4+ or CD8+ T cells, or bulk PBMC T cells (not recorded which).

CDR3 loop: CASSLAKPGANEKLFF. The gene calls are TRBV7-9 and TRBJ1-4. Per germline, CDR1 SEHNR and CDR2 FQNEAQ (reference sequence). The CDR3 covers 16 residues.